Listed here are 31 T cell receptor beta chains from one sample, sequenced in a study of OX40 agonist ivuxolimab in advanced cancers. Measured with immunoSEQ multiplex PCR; TCRdb has only the in-frame clones, and not every one. The sample consists of some 46,000 clones, around 88% of them appearing once. The material sequenced was CD4+ or CD8+ T cells sorted from blood, taken in a trial of the OX40 agonist ivuxolimab. The receptors were gathered from an adult with an advanced solid tumor such as melanoma, head and neck, liver or kidney cancer.

The genes are TRBV7-9 and TRBJ1-1, with 7 bases lining up with TRBD1. J gave up 1 base and V 3 bases, and 11 bases lay outside the gene matches. Germline V gives CDR1 SEHNR, CDR2 FQNEAQ (reference sequence). This CDR3 has 17 amino acids. CDR3 protein: CASSFAPGGQPNTEAFF. CDR3 coding DNA: TGTGCCAGCAGCTTCGCACCTGGGGGACAGCCGAACACTGAAGCTTTCTTT.

This clone was detected once. The rearrangement joins TRBV2 to TRBJ1-5, with unresolved D. The CDR3 contains 11 residues. V was trimmed by 3 bases and J by 10 bases, leaving 7 bases between them. Germline-derived CDR1 and CDR2 are SNHLY and FYNNEI. The CDR3 bases are TGTGCCAGCAGTGATTCCTCCCCCCAGCATTTT. As protein: CASSDSSPQHF. The full variable domain, its missing parts supplied by reference TRBV2 and TRBJ1-5, is EPEVTQTPSHQVTQMGQEVILRCVPISNHLYFYWYRQILGQKVEFLVSFYNNEISEKSEIFDDQFSVERPDGSNFTLKIRSTKLEDSAMYFCASSDSSPQHFGDGTRLSIL.

The CDR3 bases are TGTGCCAGCAGTTATCAAGACGGCGACACTGAAGCTTTCTTT. It yields the protein CASSYQDGDTEAFF. The chain combines TRBV6-5 with TRBJ1-1; no clear D gene. In germline, CDR1 is MNHEY, CDR2 SVGAGI. The ends were cut back, 3 bases at V and 3 bases at J, with 11 bases in the middle. The CDR3 totals 14 residues.

The rearrangement joins TRBV19 to TRBJ1-3; D gene ambiguous. The germline V gene encodes CDR1 LNHDA and CDR2 SQIVND (reference sequence). The germline V and J ends were trimmed by 4 bases and 4 bases, with 14 bases remaining between them. The CDR3 has 15 residues. As DNA, the CDR3 is TGTGCCAGTAGTACTAGCGGGGAAGCGGGAAACACCATATATTTT. Translated: CASSTSGEAGNTIYF.

The chain combines TRBV19 with TRBJ1-4, with TRBD1 identical over 9 bases. J was trimmed by 10 bases and V by 7 bases; bases with no gene match: 10. Germline CDR1 LNHDA, CDR2 SQIVND (reference sequence). This CDR3 is built from 14 residues. The DNA of the CDR3 is TGTGCCAGTACAACCGGGACAGGGCACAGAAAACTGTTTTTT. Its translation is CASTTGTGHRKLFF.

The gene calls are TRBV18 and TRBJ1-5, with 9 positions matching TRBD1. The CDR3 is made up of 15 amino acids. The germline V gene encodes CDR1 KGHSH and CDR2 LQKENI. V lost 3 bases, J lost 4 bases, and 4 bases stayed unmatched. CDR3 protein: CASSPGTGWNQPQHF. CDR3 DNA sequence: TGTGCCAGCTCACCCGGGACAGGGTGGAATCAGCCCCAGCATTTT.

The chain couples TRBV5-1 to TRBJ2-7; tentatively, D is TRBD2 (6 bases). The germline V and J ends were trimmed by 0 bases and 4 bases, with 17 bases remaining between them. The CDR3 length is 16 residues. Germline V gives CDR1 SGHRS, CDR2 YFSETQ. CDR3 bases: TGCGCCAGCAGCTTGGCCTTGGGGAGTGGGACTTACGAGCAGTACTTC. Its translation: CASSLALGSGTYEQYF.

The V gene is TRBV19, the J gene TRBJ2-3, with 9 bases matching TRBD1. V was clipped by 6 bases and J by 1 base; unmatched bases: 2. The CDR3 is 14 residues long. The germline CDR1 and CDR2 sequences are LNHDA and SQIVND (reference sequence). CDR3 nucleotide sequence: TGTGCCAGTAGGTGGACAGGGGGCACAGATACGCAGTATTTT. It encodes CASRWTGGTDTQYF. Together with reference TRBV19 and TRBJ2-3, the CDR3 gives the full variable domain: DGGITQSPKYLFRKEGQNVTLSCEQNLNHDAMYWYRQDPGQGLRLIYYSQIVNDFQKGDIAEGYSVSREKKESFPLTVTSAQKNPTAFYLCASRWTGGTDTQYFGPGTRLTVL.

The chain links TRBV11-2 to TRBJ2-1, with a weak D call TRBD2 (7 bases). Germline assignment: CDR1 SGHAT and CDR2 FQNNGV. V lost 0 bases to trimming and J lost 5 bases, with 17 bases between them. The CDR3 covers 17 residues. The CDR3 protein is CASSLDRWGGGDNEQFF. DNA for the CDR3: TGTGCCAGCAGCTTAGATCGGTGGGGAGGGGGGGACAATGAGCAGTTCTTC.

This clone was detected once. The V and J genes are TRBV6-5 and TRBJ1-4, with D uncertain. Germline CDR1 reads MNHEY; CDR2 reads SVGAGI. V dropped 3 bases and J dropped 10 bases, with 12 bases sitting between them. This CDR3 has 13 residues. The CDR3 DNA is TGTGCCAGCAGTTATGACCCCGAGCGAAAACTGTTTTTT. This codes for CASSYDPERKLFF.

The chain joins TRBV29-1 to TRBJ2-1, with 12 bases lining up with TRBD1. V gave up 7 bases and J gave up 7 bases; unmatched junction bases: 11. The CDR3 spans 15 residues. The germline CDR1 and CDR2 sequences are SQVTM and ANQGSEA. The CDR3 is CSADRRDRGLNEQFF. In nucleotides, the CDR3 is TGCAGCGCCGACCGGAGGGACAGGGGGCTGAATGAGCAGTTCTTC.

The rearrangement joins TRBV18 to TRBJ2-3; D is unclear. Germline values: CDR1 KGHSH, CDR2 LQKENI. Trimming cost V 6 bases and J 8 bases, with 12 bases left between them. The CDR3 is 12 residues long. The CDR3 bases are TGTGCCAGCTCCCCTGAAGTGGTTACGCAGTATTTT. Encoded protein: CASSPEVVTQYF. Looking up the rest from reference TRBV18 and TRBJ2-3 gives the full variable domain: NAGVMQNPRHLVRRRGQEARLRCSPMKGHSHVYWYRQLPEEGLKFMVYLQKENIIDESGMPKERFSAEFPKEGPSILRIQQVVRGDSAAYFCASSPEVVTQYFGPGTRLTVL.

The V gene is TRBV7-2, the J gene TRBJ2-3; D gene unclear. Germline lookup yields CDR1 SGHTA and CDR2 FQGNSA. This CDR3 contains 12 residues. V shed 5 bases and J shed 4 bases, with 7 bases lying between them. DNA of the CDR3: TGTGCCAGCAGCCCGAGCGCAGATACGCAGTATTTT. Amino acid sequence: CASSPSADTQYF.

The chain links TRBV19 to TRBJ1-1, with 9 bases lining up with TRBD1. The CDR3 spans 15 residues. Germline CDR1 reads LNHDA; CDR2 reads SQIVND (reference sequence). With V trimmed by 6 bases and J by 5 bases, 10 bases remained unmatched. DNA of the CDR3: TGTGCCAGTAGCCGGTGGGACAGGGTGGGAACTGAAGCTTTCTTT. It translates to CASSRWDRVGTEAFF. Full variable domain (rest looked up from reference TRBV19 and TRBJ1-1): DGGITQSPKYLFRKEGQNVTLSCEQNLNHDAMYWYRQDPGQGLRLIYYSQIVNDFQKGDIAEGYSVSREKKESFPLTVTSAQKNPTAFYLCASSRWDRVGTEAFFGQGTRLTVV.

By sample fraction, this clone is medium-sized (0.01 to 0.1%). This rearrangement joins TRBV6-1 to TRBJ2-5; D is unresolved. CDR3 length: 11 amino acids. Between the trimmed V and J ends, which lost 2 bases and 4 bases, there was a span of 2 bases. Germline lookup yields CDR1 MNHNS and CDR2 SASEGT. The CDR3 region is CASSETETQYF. In DNA, the CDR3 is TGTGCCAGCAGTGAAACAGAGACCCAGTACTTC.

Sample share makes this clone medium-sized (0.01 to 0.1%). This sequence joins TRBV13 and TRBJ2-1; D gene unclear. This CDR3 has 11 residues. With 5 bases removed from V and 5 bases from J, the gap between germline ends came to 4 bases. CDR1 and CDR2 from the germline V gene are PRHDT and FYEKMQ (reference sequence). CDR3 bases: TGTGCCAGCAGCCCGCACAATGAGCAGTTCTTC. Its translation: CASSPHNEQFF.

The rearrangement links TRBV9 to TRBJ1-4; D unclear. This CDR3 spans 15 amino acids. The V and J ends lost 0 bases and 0 bases respectively, with 6 bases between them. Germline V gene sequence: CDR1 SGDLS, CDR2 YYNGEE. CDR3 bases: TGTGCCAGCAGCGTAGGACCTGCAACTAATGAAAAACTGTTTTTT. Protein: CASSVGPATNEKLFF.

V usage is TRBV28 and J usage is TRBJ2-7; a weak D match, TRBD1 (6 bases). Germline assignment: CDR1 MDHEN and CDR2 SYDVKM. Trimming removed 6 bases at V and 4 bases at J, with 10 bases between. This CDR3 is 12 amino acids long. The CDR3 sequence: CASRGQVYEQYF. The CDR3 DNA reads as TGTGCCAGCAGGGGACAAGTTTACGAGCAGTACTTC. Full variable domain (rest looked up from reference TRBV28 and TRBJ2-7): DVKVTQSSRYLVKRTGEKVFLECVQDMDHENMFWYRQDPGLGLRLIYFSYDVKMKEKGDIPEGYSVSREKKERFSLILESASTNQTSMYLCASRGQVYEQYFGPGTRLTVT.

V and J are TRBV6-1 and TRBJ1-4; D remains unclear. The CDR3 contains 13 residues. From germline, CDR1 is MNHNS and CDR2 SASEGT. V lost 6 bases and J 2 bases, leaving 7 bases between the germline ends. Here the CDR3 DNA reads TGTGCCAGCAGGATGGTGACTAATGAAAAACTGTTTTTT. It translates to CASRMVTNEKLFF.

This clone was detected only a few times. V is TRBV27 and J is TRBJ1-2, with no clear D. CDR3 length: 9 residues. The V gene's germline CDR1 is MNHEY and CDR2 SMNVEV (reference sequence). V was shortened by 10 bases and J by 3 bases, with 3 bases between the two germline ends. Here the CDR3 DNA reads TGTGCCACCGACTATGGCTACACCTTC. Translation gives CATDYGYTF.

The chain couples TRBV6-5 to TRBJ2-3; perhaps TRBD2 as D (6 bases). Trimming took 6 bases from V and 0 from J, leaving 13 bases between them. The CDR3 runs to 15 residues. From germline, CDR1 is MNHEY and CDR2 SVGAGI. For the CDR3, the DNA is TGTGCCAGCAGCGACGGGCGGGGTAGCACAGATACGCAGTATTTT. Translated, it gives CASSDGRGSTDTQYF.

The V call is TRBV2, the J call TRBJ2-3; perhaps TRBD2 as D (5 bases). The V gene lost 9 bases and the J gene lost 0 bases, with 13 bases spanning the gap. The CDR3 is 14 residues long. Looked up from germline, CDR1 is SNHLY and CDR2 is FYNNEI. The CDR3 spells CASKRLHSTDTQYF. The CDR3 nucleotides are TGTGCCAGTAAAAGACTACACAGCACAGATACGCAGTATTTT.

V usage is TRBV6-1 and J usage is TRBJ1-1, with D possibly TRBD1 on 6 matching bases. The V gene's germline CDR1 is MNHNS and CDR2 SASEGT. CDR3 length equals 14 residues. V was pared by 4 bases and J by 5 bases, with 14 bases between. The CDR3 region is CASSVSRGGTEAFF. The CDR3 DNA reads as TGTGCCAGCAGTGTGAGCAGGGGTGGTACTGAAGCTTTCTTT.

This clone was counted between two and nine times. V and J are TRBV7-2 and TRBJ2-7; D might be TRBD2 (6 bases). Per the germline V gene, CDR1 is SGHTA and CDR2 is FQGNSA. CDR3 length equals 15 residues. Trimming cost V 1 base and J 1 base, with 11 bases left between them. The CDR3: CASSLVGSPSYEQYF. CDR3 nucleotides: TGTGCCAGCAGCTTAGTCGGGAGTCCGTCCTACGAGCAGTACTTC.

The chain recombines TRBV6-4 with TRBJ2-7; 9 bases match TRBD2. The V and J ends lost 3 bases and 4 bases, in that order; junction bases with no gene match: 4. Germline CDR1 is MRHNA and CDR2 is SNTAGT. CDR3 length equals 14 residues. Here the CDR3 reads CASSEAAGGYEQYF. CDR3 DNA sequence: TGTGCCAGCAGTGAGGCGGCGGGAGGGTACGAGCAGTACTTC.

This rearrangement joins TRBV9 to TRBJ1-2; the D is unclear. V lost 4 bases, J lost 8 bases, and 15 bases lay in between. The CDR3 runs 13 residues. Germline V gene lookup returns CDR1 SGDLS and CDR2 YYNGEE. This CDR3 reads CASSQGRPVGYTF. As DNA, the CDR3 is TGTGCCAGCAGCCAAGGACGACCGGTGGGCTACACCTTC.

In this sample, this clone turned up once. The rearrangement uses TRBV21-1 and TRBJ1-2. TRBV21-1 is a pseudogene locus. CDR3 length: 14 amino acids. CDR3 protein: CASSNNGPEDGYTF. Written as DNA, the CDR3 is TGTGCCAGCAGCAATAACGGCCCAGAGGATGGCTACACCTTC.

The chain is built from TRBV27 and TRBJ2-7, with 9 bases fitting TRBD1. The V segment lost 5 bases and the J segment 6 bases; nucleotides outside the gene matches: 11. Germline CDR1 reads MNHEY; CDR2 reads SMNVEV (reference sequence). This CDR3 has 15 amino acids. CDR3 region: CASSPLPGQGFEQYF. CDR3 in DNA: TGTGCCAGCAGTCCTCTCCCGGGACAGGGCTTCGAGCAGTACTTC.

This clone was counted a few times. The V gene is TRBV13, the J gene TRBJ1-3; D uncertain. In germline, CDR1 is PRHDT, CDR2 FYEKMQ (reference sequence). The CDR3 runs to 14 residues. Trimming left V 4 bases short and J 0 bases short, with 7 bases between. CDR3 nucleotide sequence: TGTGCCAGCAGCTCTGCCTACTCTGGAAACACCATATATTTT. It encodes CASSSAYSGNTIYF.

The chain uses TRBV28 and TRBJ2-7, with TRBD1 identical over 8 bases. Looked up from germline, CDR1 is MDHEN and CDR2 is SYDVKM. The CDR3 is made up of 15 amino acids. V was clipped by 5 bases and J by 4 bases; unmatched bases: 10. The CDR3 here is CASSRSAGGLYEQYF. The CDR3 region has the DNA TGTGCCAGCAGTCGCTCGGCAGGGGGCTTGTACGAGCAGTACTTC.

This chain links TRBV11-2 with TRBJ2-3; D is uncertain. This CDR3 is built from 15 residues. CDR1 and CDR2 from the germline V gene are SGHAT and FQNNGV. V lost 5 bases, J lost 6 bases, and 18 bases lay in between. The CDR3 DNA follows: TGTGCCAGCAGCCAAAAGGCACAAATAGGGGATACGCAGTATTTT. This sequence encodes CASSQKAQIGDTQYF.